A selection of T cell receptor beta chains follows, all from one sample in a study of beta chain features in type 1 diabetes. Here immunoSEQ multiplex PCR was the method, and the copy in TCRdb shows in-frame clones only, minus some. The data show 100,000 to 150,000 clones, with around 10% seen just once and about 0.7% held by the top ten. The sample comprised central memory CD4+ T cells from blood. The receptors were sampled from a man aged 25 to 40 with type 1 diabetes. Each CDR3 is given with its conserved first and last residue. The D gene is left open where the match is weak. Some rows have no size entry. The others give once, few or many, or a class for an expanded clone.

J: TRBJ2-3; size: NA; D: TRBD1; V: TRBV7-2; length: 16; DNA: TGTGCCAGCAGCTTGGTTCTAGGGGGCGCGACAGATACGCAGTATTTT; CDR3: CASSLVLGGATDTQYF
J: TRBJ2-5; size: few; D: NA; V: TRBV5-4; length: 15; DNA: TGTGCCAGCAGCTTCCAACAGGGGGGGATTGAGACCCAGTACTTC; CDR3: CASSFQQGGIETQYF
J: TRBJ2-6; size: few; D: TRBD1; V: TRBV7-3; length: 15; DNA: TGTGCCAGCAGCTGGGACAGGGCTGGGGCCAACGTCCTGACTTTC; CDR3: CASSWDRAGANVLTF
J: TRBJ2-5; size: NA; D: TRBD2; V: TRBV11-2; length: 14; DNA: TGTGCCAGCAGCGCTGGGACTAGCATAAAGACCCAGTACTTC; CDR3: CASSAGTSIKTQYF
J: TRBJ1-2; size: NA; D: TRBD1; V: TRBV5-1; length: 14; DNA: TGCGCCAGCAGCGTCCAGACAGGGCAGGATGGCTACACCTTC; CDR3: CASSVQTGQDGYTF
J: TRBJ2-1; size: few; D: NA; V: TRBV21-1; length: 13; DNA: TGTGCCAGCAGCAAAGGAGGGTGGAATGAGCAGTTCTTC; CDR3: CASSKGGWNEQFF
J: TRBJ2-3; size: NA; D: TRBD2; V: TRBV4-2; length: 15; DNA: TGTGCCAGCAGCCAAGTAGCGGGGGGGACAGATACGCAGTATTTT; CDR3: CASSQVAGGTDTQYF
J: TRBJ2-2; size: many; D: NA; V: TRBV7-9; length: 15; DNA: TGTGCCAGCAGCTTATCACAGACATACACCGGGGAGCTGTTTTTT; CDR3: CASSLSQTYTGELFF
J: TRBJ2-1; size: few; D: NA; V: TRBV2; length: 15; DNA: TGTGCCTCACGTATGGACTGGGGGCCGTACAATGAGCAGTTCTTC; CDR3: CASRMDWGPYNEQFF
J: TRBJ2-1; size: few; D: TRBD2; V: TRBV9; length: 15; DNA: TGTGCCAGCAGCGTAGTAGCGGGGGGGCAGCCTGAGCAGTTCTTC; CDR3: CASSVVAGGQPEQFF
J: TRBJ1-2; size: NA; D: NA; V: TRBV21-1; length: 14; DNA: TGTGCCAGCAGCGGTAGGACAGGGGCCTATGGCTACACCTTC; CDR3: CASSGRTGAYGYTF
J: TRBJ2-5; size: NA; D: TRBD1; V: TRBV2; length: 13; DNA: TGTGCCAGCAGTTTACAGGGGCAAGGGGCCCAGTACTTC; CDR3: CASSLQGQGAQYF
J: TRBJ2-7; size: NA; D: NA; V: TRBV7-2; length: 12; DNA: TGTGCCAGCAGCTTAGTCGGGTACGAGCAGTACTTC; CDR3: CASSLVGYEQYF
J: TRBJ2-5; size: NA; D: TRBD1; V: TRBV11-2; length: 16; DNA: TGTGCCAGCAGCTTCGGGACAGGGAGGAGAACGGAGACCCAGTACTTC; CDR3: CASSFGTGRRTETQYF
J: TRBJ2-5; size: NA; D: NA; V: TRBV5-1; length: 15; DNA: TGCGCCAGCAGCTTGGGAGCCGGGAATGGTGAGACCCAGTACTTC; CDR3: CASSLGAGNGETQYF
J: TRBJ2-2; size: NA; D: NA; V: TRBV2; length: 15; DNA: TGTGCCAGCAGCCGGGACATCGGGTACACCGGGGAGCTGTTTTTT; CDR3: CASSRDIGYTGELFF
J: TRBJ1-2; size: few; D: NA; V: TRBV15; length: 16; DNA: TGTGCCACCAGCCCTGCGAGCAGGCCAACTAACTATGGCTACACCTTC; CDR3: CATSPASRPTNYGYTF
J: TRBJ2-7; size: NA; D: NA; V: TRBV30; length: 12; DNA: TGTGCCTGGACCTTGGCTAGGAACGAGCAGTACTTC; CDR3: CAWTLARNEQYF
J: TRBJ2-2; size: NA; D: TRBD2; V: TRBV5-1; length: 15; DNA: TGCGCCAGCAGCCCCAGCGGGGACAACACCGGGGAGCTGTTTTTT; CDR3: CASSPSGDNTGELFF
J: TRBJ1-2; size: NA; D: NA; V: TRBV9; length: 12; DNA: TGTGCCAGCAGGTCGGTGGACTATGGCTACACCTTC; CDR3: CASRSVDYGYTF
J: TRBJ2-1; size: NA; D: NA; V: TRBV13; length: 15; DNA: TGTGCCAGCAGCTTAGAAGAGGCAAGGAGGAATGAGCAGTTCTTC; CDR3: CASSLEEARRNEQFF
J: TRBJ1-6; size: NA; D: NA; V: TRBV18; length: 17; DNA: TGTGCCAGCTCACTCATTGCCATCGGACAGAATAATTCACCCCTCCACTTT; CDR3: CASSLIAIGQNNSPLHF
J: TRBJ2-7; size: NA; D: NA; V: TRBV9; length: 15; DNA: TGTGCCAGCAGCCTCCAGGGTAACCCCTCCTACGAGCAGTACTTC; CDR3: CASSLQGNPSYEQYF
J: TRBJ1-2; size: few; D: NA; V: TRBV7-2; length: 12; DNA: TGTGCCAGCAGCTTAGCCTGGGAGGGGAACACCTTC; CDR3: CASSLAWEGNTF
J: TRBJ1-5; size: few; D: TRBD1; V: TRBV30; length: 13; DNA: TGTGCCTGGGGGGGACAGGGTGATCAGCCCCAGCATTTT; CDR3: CAWGGQGDQPQHF
J: TRBJ1-5; size: few; D: TRBD1; V: TRBV18; length: 16; DNA: TGTGCCAGCTCACTCACAGGGGGGCGCGACAATCAGCCCCAGCATTTT; CDR3: CASSLTGGRDNQPQHF